This TCR beta chain was recovered during a study of PD-1 blockade in mismatch repair-deficient tumors. The table came from immunoSEQ multiplex PCR; TCRdb's copy has only in-frame clones and leaves some out. Found here are under 95,000 clones, 65% to 85% of them singletons; the top ten hold around 5.1%. The V end lost 7 bases, the J end lost 4 bases, and 8 bases lay between the germline ends. The CDR3 runs to 11 residues. Germline V gene sequence: CDR1 SNHLY, CDR2 FYNNEI. The table lists this clone with a few counts. The TCR comes from an adult with mismatch repair-deficient cancer. The V call is TRBV2, the J call TRBJ2-7; D is ambiguous. The material sequenced was peripheral blood, taken 44 weeks after starting pembrolizumab. CDR3 sequence: CASTRRYEQYF. The CDR3 DNA reads TGTGCCAGCACCCGGCGGTACGAGCAGTACTTC. The full variable domain, its missing parts supplied by reference TRBV2 and TRBJ2-7, is EPEVTQTPSHQVTQMGQEVILRCVPISNHLYFYWYRQILGQKVEFLVSFYNNEISEKSEIFDDQFSVERPDGSNFTLKIRSTKLEDSAMYFCASTRRYEQYFGPGTRLTVT.